The 30 T cell receptor beta chains below come from one sample, sequenced in a study of technical replicates of blood from a few donors. Profiled with immunoSEQ multiplex PCR; TCRdb holds only in-frame clones, not every one. In the table there are about 83,000 clones, about 90% of which are singletons. What was sequenced was T cells isolated from PBMCs. The receptor source for this set is a human donor in good health.

The chain couples TRBV6-5 to TRBJ2-7, with TRBD2 identical over 10 bases. V gave up 0 bases and J gave up 2 bases; unmatched junction bases: 4. From germline, CDR1 is MNHEY and CDR2 SVGAGI. There are 16 residues in the CDR3. CDR3 DNA sequence: TGTGCCAGCAGTTACTCCACACTAGCGGGAACCTACGAGCAGTACTTC. It is translated as CASSYSTLAGTYEQYF.

The J gene is TRBJ2-7, the V gene TRBV11-1; maybe TRBD2 (5 bases). Germline CDR1 SGHAT, CDR2 FQDESV (reference sequence). CDR3 length: 15 residues. V was cut by 2 bases and J by 3 bases, with 14 bases left in between. For the CDR3, the DNA is TGTGCCAGCAGCTTAAGCGGACTGATAAACTACGAGCAGTACTTC. This translates into CASSLSGLINYEQYF.

CDR3 in DNA: TGTGCCTGGATGACAGGGGGCGAGACCCAGTACTTC. Amino acid sequence: CAWMTGGETQYF. V gene TRBV30 combines with J gene TRBJ2-5, with 10 bases aligning to TRBD1. Germline lookup yields CDR1 GTSNPN and CDR2 SVGIG (reference sequence). The ends lost 4 bases at V and 5 bases at J; junction bases unmatched: 1. This CDR3 has 12 amino acids.

The chain recombines TRBV6-5 with TRBJ2-3; TRBD2 agrees at 7 bases. This CDR3 has 15 amino acids. J gave up 7 bases and V 6 bases, and 13 bases lay outside the gene matches. Germline V lookup: CDR1 MNHEY, CDR2 SVGAGI. The CDR3 loop is CASSSLAKGRYTQYF. The CDR3 region has the DNA TGTGCCAGCAGCTCACTAGCGAAGGGGCGGTATACGCAGTATTTT.

The chain combines TRBV28 with TRBJ1-1, with D perhaps TRBD1 (6 bases). Trimming took 8 bases from V and 6 from J, leaving 10 bases between them. This CDR3 is built from 11 residues. Per germline, CDR1 MDHEN and CDR2 SYDVKM. Here the CDR3 DNA reads TGTGCCAGCCACACAGGGTCTGAAGCTTTCTTT. It codes for CASHTGSEAFF.

V and J are TRBV6-1 and TRBJ2-5, with 14 nucleotides matching TRBD2. The CDR3 loop spans 17 amino acids. V dropped 3 bases and J dropped 4; count of bases not matched to a gene: 7. Germline CDR1 reads MNHNS; CDR2 reads SASEGT. The DNA for the CDR3 is TGTGCCAGCAGTGAGGGGTTGACTAGCGGGGGGGTAGAGACCCAGTACTTC. This codes for CASSEGLTSGGVETQYF.

This clone was seen only once. The V gene is TRBV6-5, the J gene TRBJ2-1; possibly TRBD2 for D (5 bases). Germline lookup yields CDR1 MNHEY and CDR2 SVGAGI. The V end was cut by 6 bases, the J end by 4 bases, with 16 bases between. The CDR3 loop spans 15 amino acids. The CDR3 region has the DNA TGTGCCAGCAGCCGAGGACTGTTGATTTACAATGAGCAGTTCTTC. Translated, it gives CASSRGLLIYNEQFF.

V gene TRBV29-1 combines with J gene TRBJ2-5; possible D gene TRBD2, 5 bases. Germline assignment: CDR1 SQVTM and CDR2 ANQGSEA. The CDR3 is made up of 10 amino acids. Trimming removed 7 bases at V and 5 bases at J, with 8 bases between. CDR3 sequence reads: CSGRRETQYF. In DNA, the CDR3 is TGCAGCGGTAGGAGGGAGACCCAGTACTTC.

V and J are TRBV19 and TRBJ2-7; TRBD1 matches at 8 bases. CDR3 length equals 16 residues. Germline loops: CDR1 LNHDA, CDR2 SQIVND (reference sequence). The J segment lost 3 bases and the V segment lost 3 bases, leaving 10 bases of the junction unmatched. The CDR3 sequence is CASSIDRDRNFYEQYF. The CDR3 DNA reads as TGTGCCAGTAGTATCGACCGGGACAGGAACTTCTACGAGCAGTACTTC. Full variable domain (outside the CDR3, taken from reference TRBV19 and TRBJ2-7): DGGITQSPKYLFRKEGQNVTLSCEQNLNHDAMYWYRQDPGQGLRLIYYSQIVNDFQKGDIAEGYSVSREKKESFPLTVTSAQKNPTAFYLCASSIDRDRNFYEQYFGPGTRLTVT.

The V gene is TRBV5-6, the J gene TRBJ1-2, with TRBD1 matching over 11 bases. Trimming cost V 2 bases and J 3 bases; bases outside gene matches: 15. CDR1 and CDR2 (germline): SGHDT, YYEEEE. The CDR3 sequence is 19 residues long. CDR3 coding DNA: TGTGCCAGCAGCTTCCGGACAGGGGGCGTTTATACAAACTACTATGGCTACACCTTC. It specifies CASSFRTGGVYTNYYGYTF.

V is TRBV27 and J is TRBJ1-5, with D possibly being TRBD1 (6 bases). V was shortened by 2 bases and J by 6 bases, with 11 bases between the two germline ends. The germline V gene encodes CDR1 MNHEY and CDR2 SMNVEV (reference sequence). CDR3 length: 14 amino acids. The CDR3 region has the DNA TGTGCCAGCAGTTTAATCCAGGGGCGTCAGCCCCAGCATTTT. Protein product: CASSLIQGRQPQHF.

The CDR3 reads CASSMIGLAGGATDTQYF. The DNA of the CDR3 is TGTGCCAGCAGTATGATAGGACTAGCGGGAGGGGCCACAGATACGCAGTATTTT. The V gene is TRBV2, the J gene TRBJ2-3, with 15 bases aligning to TRBD2. CDR3 size: 18 residues. The J segment lost 2 bases and the V segment lost 5 bases, leaving 8 bases of the junction unmatched. Germline CDR1 and CDR2: SNHLY and FYNNEI.

The chain joins TRBV19 to TRBJ2-1, with 8 bases that match TRBD2. This CDR3 comprises 16 residues. CDR1 is LNHDA, CDR2 SQIVND, per germline (reference sequence). V was pared by 3 bases and J by 9 bases, with 13 bases of the junction left unmatched. The CDR3 loop reads CASSIPSGRVNVEQFF. For the CDR3, the DNA is TGTGCCAGTAGTATCCCCTCCGGGAGGGTAAATGTTGAGCAGTTCTTC. The full variable domain, rest sourced from reference TRBV19 and TRBJ2-1, is DGGITQSPKYLFRKEGQNVTLSCEQNLNHDAMYWYRQDPGQGLRLIYYSQIVNDFQKGDIAEGYSVSREKKESFPLTVTSAQKNPTAFYLCASSIPSGRVNVEQFFGPGTRLTVL.

The chain recombines TRBV29-1 with TRBJ1-2; maybe TRBD1 (6 bases). There are 14 residues in the CDR3. V gave up 7 bases and J gave up 7 bases, with 22 bases separating them. Per the germline V gene, CDR1 is SQVTM and CDR2 is ANQGSEA. The CDR3 sequence is CSANAGTPFSGYTF. CDR3 in DNA: TGCAGCGCTAATGCCGGGACACCGTTTTCTGGCTACACCTTC.

DNA of the CDR3: TGTGCCATCAGTGTAAGGGAGGGGGGCCCTTCCTACGAGCAGTACTTC. This gives the protein CAISVREGGPSYEQYF. This chain links TRBV10-3 with TRBJ2-7; D might be TRBD2 (7 bases). V lost 4 bases, J lost 1 base, and 17 bases lay in between. This CDR3 spans 16 amino acids. Germline V gene sequence: CDR1 ENHRY, CDR2 SYGVKD.

This chain uses TRBV6-1 with TRBJ1-5; D is ambiguous. Trimming took off 10 bases at V and 3 bases at J, with 19 bases between the two ends. The germline V gene encodes CDR1 MNHNS and CDR2 SASEGT. This CDR3 spans 15 amino acids. In nucleotides, the CDR3 is TGTGCCACCACCACGAGACGGGTTATCAATCAGCCCCAGCATTTT. This sequence encodes CATTTRRVINQPQHF.

The chain combines TRBV30 with TRBJ1-5; 7 nucleotides line up with TRBD1. In germline, CDR1 is GTSNPN, CDR2 SVGIG (reference sequence). CDR3 size: 13 residues. The V gene end was trimmed by 2 bases and the J gene end by 6 bases; junction bases not matched to a gene: 4. DNA of the CDR3: TGTGCCTGGAGTAGAGGGGGCCTTCAGCCCCAGCATTTT. It is translated as CAWSRGGLQPQHF.

The genes are TRBV4-1 and TRBJ2-5, with a tentative D call TRBD1 (7 bases). From germline, CDR1 is MGHRA and CDR2 YSYEKL. Trimming took off 0 bases at V and 5 bases at J, with 10 bases between the two ends. The CDR3 contains 14 residues. The CDR3 DNA is TGCGCCAGCAGCCAAGAACAGGGGAGGGAGACCCAGTACTTC. This codes for CASSQEQGRETQYF.

The chain carries TRBV7-8 and TRBJ1-2; unclear D gene. V was trimmed by 2 bases and J by 2 bases, leaving 6 bases between them. Germline V gene sequence: CDR1 SGHVS, CDR2 FQNEAQ. The CDR3 is 13 residues long. The CDR3 DNA reads TGTGCCAGCAGCTTACCGGGAAACTATGGCTACACCTTC. Translating it yields CASSLPGNYGYTF.

This chain uses TRBV30 with TRBJ1-3; D is uncertain. Germline CDR1 and CDR2: GTSNPN and SVGIG (reference sequence). V was pared by 5 bases and J by 0 bases, with 8 bases between. The length of the CDR3 is 13 residues. This chain's CDR3 is CAWDMSSGNTIYF. Written as DNA, the CDR3 is TGTGCCTGGGACATGAGCTCTGGAAACACCATATATTTT.

This clone has just a few counts. This chain links TRBV5-1 with TRBJ1-1, with a tentative D call TRBD1 (6 bases). The CDR3 is 13 amino acids. The V and J ends lost 7 bases and 0 bases respectively, with 10 bases between them. In germline, CDR1 is SGHRS, CDR2 YFSETQ. CDR3 DNA: TGCGCCAGCTCGGACAGACTGAACACTGAAGCTTTCTTT. It specifies CASSDRLNTEAFF.

The chain has TRBV6-6 and TRBJ2-2; D call uncertain. This CDR3 comprises 14 residues. V was trimmed by 6 bases and J by 9 bases, leaving 17 bases between them. From germline, CDR1 is MNHNY and CDR2 SVGAGI (reference sequence). This CDR3 is CASSFEQARRELFF. CDR3 coding DNA: TGTGCCAGCAGCTTCGAGCAGGCCCGGCGGGAGCTGTTTTTT.

J is TRBJ1-1 and V is TRBV5-5, with D possibly TRBD1 on 6 matching bases. V was shortened by 5 bases and J by 5 bases, with 13 bases between the two germline ends. The CDR3 is made up of 13 amino acids. The germline CDR1 and CDR2 sequences are SGHKS and YYEKEE (reference sequence). The CDR3 spells CASSTGSNTEAFF. The CDR3 DNA sequence: TGTGCCAGCAGTACAGGGAGTAATACTGAAGCTTTCTTT. Drawing the rest from reference TRBV5-5 and TRBJ1-1, the complete variable domain is DAGVTQSPTHLIKTRGQQVTLRCSPISGHKSVSWYQQVLGQGPQFIFQYYEKEERGRGNFPDRFSARQFPNYSSELNVNALLLGDSALYLCASSTGSNTEAFFGQGTRLTVV.

This chain connects TRBV10-1 to TRBJ1-5; D remains ambiguous. From germline, CDR1 is WNHNN and CDR2 SYGVQD (reference sequence). Trimming removed 8 bases from V and 5 bases from J, with 16 bases in between. This CDR3 has 14 residues. The CDR3 spells CASGFDERYQPQHF. CDR3 nucleotides: TGCGCCAGCGGGTTTGATGAGCGTTATCAGCCCCAGCATTTT.

V is TRBV13 and J is TRBJ1-5; the D is unclear. Trimming took 0 bases from V and 4 from J, leaving 4 bases between them. The CDR3 spans 13 residues. Per germline, CDR1 PRHDT and CDR2 FYEKMQ (reference sequence). In nucleotides, the CDR3 is TGTGCCAGCAGCTTAGGCTTGAATCAGCCCCAGCATTTT. It is translated as CASSLGLNQPQHF.

The V and J genes are TRBV9 and TRBJ1-6, with D uncertain. V lost 4 bases and J lost 8, with 13 bases in between. Germline loops: CDR1 SGDLS, CDR2 YYNGEE. This CDR3 has 14 amino acids. CDR3 bases: TGTGCCAGCAGCCGATGGGAGATCGATTCACCCCTCCACTTT. Translation: CASSRWEIDSPLHF.

J is TRBJ2-1 and V is TRBV11-2; D possibly corresponds to TRBD1 (6 bases). Germline V gene lookup returns CDR1 SGHAT and CDR2 FQNNGV. The V end lost 0 bases, the J end lost 0 bases, and 9 bases lay between the germline ends. The CDR3 has 16 residues. The CDR3: CASSLDRGGSYNEQFF. The CDR3 nucleotides read TGTGCCAGCAGCTTAGATCGAGGGGGCTCCTACAATGAGCAGTTCTTC.

The V and J genes are TRBV14 and TRBJ1-2; TRBD1 matches 10 bases. The CDR3 covers 15 residues. Germline V gene sequence: CDR1 SGHDN, CDR2 FVKESK. Trimming at V came to 4 bases and at J to 2 bases, leaving 4 bases not matched to a gene. CDR3 sequence: CASSPSTGGNYGYTF. CDR3 coding DNA: TGTGCCAGCAGCCCTTCGACAGGGGGCAACTATGGCTACACCTTC. The complete variable domain, with remaining parts taken from reference TRBV14 and TRBJ1-2, reads EAGVTQFPSHSVIEKGQTVTLRCDPISGHDNLYWYRRVMGKEIKFLLHFVKESKQDESGMPNNRFLAERTGGTYSTLKVQPAELEDSGVYFCASSPSTGGNYGYTFGSGTRLTVV.

The V and J genes are TRBV28 and TRBJ2-6; 9 bases match TRBD1. This CDR3 has 17 residues. V shed 6 bases and J 2 bases; nucleotides not matched to a gene: 8. The V gene's germline CDR1 is MDHEN and CDR2 SYDVKM. The CDR3 bases are TGTGCCAGCAGCCAGGACAGGGGACTGACTGGGGCCAACGTCCTGACTTTC. It yields the protein CASSQDRGLTGANVLTF.

The chain joins TRBV5-5 to TRBJ2-4; 12 bases are shared with TRBD1. V lost 4 bases to trimming and J lost 5 bases; unmatched junction nucleotides: 13. Germline V gene lookup returns CDR1 SGHKS and CDR2 YYEKEE (reference sequence). This CDR3 is 18 amino acids long. The chain's CDR3 is CASSIGPLGQGAENIQYF. DNA for the CDR3: TGTGCCAGCAGCATAGGGCCACTGGGACAGGGGGCGGAAAACATTCAGTACTTC.